This TCR beta chain was documented in a study of blood T cell repertoires in COVID-19. Study in general: Whether acute or convalescent, the COVID-19 samples came from the United States, Italy and Spain. Nucleic acid was either cDNA or gDNA, and it came from T cells, B-cell-depleted T cells, or PBMCs.

The table came from immunoSEQ multiplex PCR; TCRdb's copy has only in-frame clones and leaves some out. This sample has around 250,000 clones, with approximately 81% found just once. There are 16 residues in the CDR3. Participants were aged about 18 to 89 years from 20 to 30 US areas. This chain links TRBV21-1 with TRBJ2-1; the table calls TRBD2, which could not be checked here. TRBV21-1 is marked as a pseudogene. The TCR was taken from a woman aged 45-65 years who had been exposed to COVID-19. Sample: PBMCs or T cells enriched from blood (not recorded which). In DNA, the CDR3 is TGTGCCAGCAGCCCGGGGGGCCGCGGGGGCGAGGATGAGCAGTTCTTC. Translating it yields CASSPGGRGGEDEQFF.